This TCR beta chain was profiled in a study of T-cell reconstitution after alpha-beta-depleted transplantation in children. Unique molecular identifiers were used to barcode this TCRbeta library. TCRdb fed the PCR reads into MiXCR, producing one record per CDR3 protein. Counted here are hundreds of thousands of distinct CDR3 sequences, approximately 20% occurring once; the ten biggest clones make up approximately 3%. CDR3 size: 16 residues. Germline CDR1 is KGHSH and CDR2 is LQKENI. V shed 2 bases and J shed 0 bases, with 8 bases lying between them. The input for sequencing was PBMCs from the stem cell graft donor, taken from the stem cell graft. The clonotype was recovered from a human donor who donated a stem cell graft to a child with acute lymphoblastic leukemia. The rearrangement uses TRBV18 and TRBJ1-6; D gene uncertain. The CDR3 coding sequence is TGTGCCAGCTCACCAGGGAGGAGCTCCTATAATTCACCCCTCCACTTT. It yields the protein CASSPGRSSYNSPLHF.